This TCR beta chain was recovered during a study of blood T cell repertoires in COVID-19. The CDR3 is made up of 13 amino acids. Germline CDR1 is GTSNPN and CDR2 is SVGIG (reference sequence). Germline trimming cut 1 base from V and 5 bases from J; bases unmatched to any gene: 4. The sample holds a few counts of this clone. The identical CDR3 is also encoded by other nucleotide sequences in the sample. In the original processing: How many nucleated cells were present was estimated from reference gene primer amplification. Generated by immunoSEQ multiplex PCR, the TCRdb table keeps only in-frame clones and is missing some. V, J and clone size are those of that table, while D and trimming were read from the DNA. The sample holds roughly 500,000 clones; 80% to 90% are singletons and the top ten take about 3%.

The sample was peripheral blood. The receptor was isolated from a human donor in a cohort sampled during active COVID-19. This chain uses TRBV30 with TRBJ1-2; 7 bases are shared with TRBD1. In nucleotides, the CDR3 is TGTGCCTGGAGTGAGCAGGGGGGTTATGGCTACACCTTC. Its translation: CAWSEQGGYGYTF.